This TCR beta chain derives from a study of T cell repertoires in aging, cancer and after chemotherapy (dated by TCRdb to 2018 to 2020). Regarding the study in general: Donors spanned six age groups from 30 or younger to 70 or older, with at least three individuals per group. The full dataset contained some 8.7 million TCR reads. Peripheral blood TCR beta repertoires from healthy donors and cancer patients were profiled to examine immunoaging and T cell reconstitution after chemotherapy. TCR repertoires from healthy donor controls were recorded over periods of several months to years and showed clear clonal overlap between repeated samplings. A cohort of about 220 cancer patients (94 with hematological and around 120 with solid cancers) was assembled, and fewer than 100 healthy donors were included as a reference group.

Multiplex touch-down PCR with a mixed TRB-A/B primer pool was used to amplify rearranged TRB sequences covering the V, D and J segments. Illumina adapters and sample indices were attached to the amplicons through two consecutive PCR reactions run with Phusion HS II polymerase. After gel purification with the NucleoSpin Gel and PCR Clean-up kit, the amplicons were checked using Qubit and an Agilent 2100 Bioanalyzer. Libraries were sequenced on an Illumina MiSeq using 600-cycle, single-indexed, paired-end runs. The paper's processing steps were these. TRB sequences were processed with MiXCR versions 2.12 and 3.0.5. Each unique CDR3 nucleotide sequence was treated as one clone, and only productive sequences with two or more reads were kept. The repertoire metrics were Shannon diversity, evenness, clonality (calculated as one minus evenness), and diversity profiles parameterized by alpha from 0 to 5. The IGoR algorithm was used to compute generation probabilities of clones in paired pre- and post-chemotherapy samples. TCRdb reworked the public reads: Q25 trimming with fastp, MiXCR clone assembly, productive beta chains retained. Records with the same CDR3 protein are collapsed into one entry carrying the most frequent genes and DNA. TCRdb's processing, not the study's, gives the V and J calls here. Here the sample has around 6,000 distinct CDR3 sequences; about a third occur a single time. Of the sample, roughly 42% falls within the top ten clones.

Broader findings and caveats from the paper: Significantly lower blood TCR diversity and higher clonality were observed in untreated patients with hematological or solid cancers than in age-matched healthy donors. In healthy donors, the drop in TCR diversity with age came mainly from a loss of richness, whereas in cancer patients a loss of evenness also played a part. In both cancer cohorts, median generation probability rose over the chemotherapy interval, which suggests that the repertoire was reconstituted through rebound thymic output. According to the authors, the repertoire data do not permit conclusions about immunological memory after chemotherapy.

TCR beta rearrangements were amplified from genomic DNA isolated from peripheral blood, not from sorted cells or RNA. V and J are trimmed by 3 bases and 3 bases, and the gene matches miss 5 bases of the junction. The CDR3 runs 16 amino acids, cysteine and phenylalanine included. Of the read, only the CDR3 DNA is kept; its 48 bases are in frame from base 1. Reading the germline V gene gives CDR1 SGHNT and CDR2 YENEEA. In regard to this clonotype: The target of this receptor is not known. Base-call qualities are not available, and no considerably larger clone is one nucleotide away.

This chain joins TRBV11-3 to TRBJ1-6; 7 central nucleotides agree with TRBD1. The TCR was taken from a human donor in good health. Material: blood. The CDR3: CASSLGQTYYNSPLHF. The nucleotide sequence is given as TGTGCCAGCAGCTTGGGACAGACTTACTATAATTCACCCCTCCACTTT.